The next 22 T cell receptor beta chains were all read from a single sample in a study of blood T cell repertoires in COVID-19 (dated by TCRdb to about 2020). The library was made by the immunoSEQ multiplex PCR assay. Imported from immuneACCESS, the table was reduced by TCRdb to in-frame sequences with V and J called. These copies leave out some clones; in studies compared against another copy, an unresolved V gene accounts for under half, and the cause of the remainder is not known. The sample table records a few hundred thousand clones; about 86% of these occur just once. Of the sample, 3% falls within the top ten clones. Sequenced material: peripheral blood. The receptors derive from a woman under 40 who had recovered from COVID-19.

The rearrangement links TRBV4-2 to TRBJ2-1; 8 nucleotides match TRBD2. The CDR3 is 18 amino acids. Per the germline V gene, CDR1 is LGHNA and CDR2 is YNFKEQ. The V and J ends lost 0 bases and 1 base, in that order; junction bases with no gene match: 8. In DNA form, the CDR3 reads TGTGCCAGCAGCCAAGATTTTATAGGCGGGGGGTCCTACAATGAGCAGTTCTTC. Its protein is CASSQDFIGGGSYNEQFF.

The CDR3 DNA sequence: TGCGCCAGCAGCCCCGACAGGGGCTTTAACTATGGCTACACCTTC. Its protein is CASSPDRGFNYGYTF. The V and J genes are TRBV5-1 and TRBJ1-2; the match to TRBD1 covers 8 bases. With V trimmed by 4 bases and J by 1 base, 6 bases remained unmatched. Germline CDR1 SGHRS, CDR2 YFSETQ. The CDR3 contains 15 residues.

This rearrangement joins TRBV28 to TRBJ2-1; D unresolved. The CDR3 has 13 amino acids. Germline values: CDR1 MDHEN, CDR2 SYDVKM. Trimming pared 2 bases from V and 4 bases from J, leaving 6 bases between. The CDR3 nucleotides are TGTGCCAGCAGTTTAAGCGCGTACAATGAGCAGTTCTTC. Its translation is CASSLSAYNEQFF.

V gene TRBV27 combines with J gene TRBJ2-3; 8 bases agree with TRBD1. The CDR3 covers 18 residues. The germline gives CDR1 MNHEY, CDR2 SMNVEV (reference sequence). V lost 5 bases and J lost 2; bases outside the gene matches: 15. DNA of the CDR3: TGTGCCAGCAGTCAGTCGCAGGGGGCTATCATGTTCACAGATACGCAGTATTTT. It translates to CASSQSQGAIMFTDTQYF.

The CDR3 reads CATSGQGLSGANVLTF. The CDR3, as DNA: TGTGCCACCAGCGGACAGGGGTTGTCTGGGGCCAACGTCCTGACTTTC. The chain links TRBV15 to TRBJ2-6; 9 bases agree with TRBD1. Germline CDR1 is LNHNV and CDR2 is YYDKDF (reference sequence). J was trimmed by 1 base and V by 5 bases; bases with no gene match: 3. CDR3 length: 16 amino acids. Variable domain in full (rest from reference TRBV15 and TRBJ2-6): DAMVIQNPRYQVTQFGKPVTLSCSQTLNHNVMYWYQQKSSQAPKLLFHYYDKDFNNEADTPDNFQSRRPNTSFCFLDIRSPGLGDTAMYLCATSGQGLSGANVLTFGAGSRLTVL.

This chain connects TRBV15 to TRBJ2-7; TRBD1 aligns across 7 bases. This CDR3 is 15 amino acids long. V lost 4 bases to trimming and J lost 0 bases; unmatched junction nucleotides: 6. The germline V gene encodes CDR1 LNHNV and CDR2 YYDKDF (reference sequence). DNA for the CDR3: TGTGCCACCAGCAACGACAGGGCCCTCTCCTACGAGCAGTACTTC. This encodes CATSNDRALSYEQYF.

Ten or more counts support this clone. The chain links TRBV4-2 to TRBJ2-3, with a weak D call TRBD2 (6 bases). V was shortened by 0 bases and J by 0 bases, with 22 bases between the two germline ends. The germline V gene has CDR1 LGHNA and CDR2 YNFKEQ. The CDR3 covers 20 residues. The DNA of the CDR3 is TGTGCCAGCAGCCAAGACCTGGGACTGAGGGGTTTTTCTAGCACAGATACGCAGTATTTT. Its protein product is CASSQDLGLRGFSSTDTQYF.

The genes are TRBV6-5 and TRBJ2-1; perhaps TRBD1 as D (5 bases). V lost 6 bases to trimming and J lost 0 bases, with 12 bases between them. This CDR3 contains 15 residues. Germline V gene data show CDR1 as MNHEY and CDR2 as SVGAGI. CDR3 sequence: CASRLGAPSYNEQFF. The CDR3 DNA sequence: TGTGCCAGCAGATTAGGGGCCCCCTCCTACAATGAGCAGTTCTTC.

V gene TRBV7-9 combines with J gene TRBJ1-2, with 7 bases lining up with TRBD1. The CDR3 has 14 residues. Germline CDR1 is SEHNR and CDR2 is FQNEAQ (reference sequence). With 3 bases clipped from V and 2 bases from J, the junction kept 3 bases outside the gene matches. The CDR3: CASSLGDSNYGYTF. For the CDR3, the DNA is TGTGCCAGCAGCTTGGGGGACAGCAACTATGGCTACACCTTC. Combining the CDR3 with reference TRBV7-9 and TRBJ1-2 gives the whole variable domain DTGVSQNPRHKITKRGQNVTFRCDPISEHNRLYWYRQTLGQGPEFLTYFQNEAQLEKSRLLSDRFSAERPKGSFSTLEIQRTEQGDSAMYLCASSLGDSNYGYTFGSGTRLTVV.

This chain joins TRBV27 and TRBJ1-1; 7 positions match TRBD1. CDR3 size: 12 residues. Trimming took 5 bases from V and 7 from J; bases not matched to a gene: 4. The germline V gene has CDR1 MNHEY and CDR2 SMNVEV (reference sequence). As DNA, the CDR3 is TGTGCCAGCAGTCCAGGGACAGTTGAAGCTTTCTTT. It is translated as CASSPGTVEAFF.

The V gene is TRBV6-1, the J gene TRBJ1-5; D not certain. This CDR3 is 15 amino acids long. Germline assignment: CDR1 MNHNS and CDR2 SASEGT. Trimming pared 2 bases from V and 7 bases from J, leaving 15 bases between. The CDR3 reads CASSESGVNVQPQHF. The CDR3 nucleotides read TGTGCCAGCAGTGAATCGGGTGTTAATGTGCAGCCCCAGCATTTT.

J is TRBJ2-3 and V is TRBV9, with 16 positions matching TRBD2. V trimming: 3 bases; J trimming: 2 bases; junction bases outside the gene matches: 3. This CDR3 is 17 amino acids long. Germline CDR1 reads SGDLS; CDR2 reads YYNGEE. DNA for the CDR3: TGTGCCAGCAGCGCCGGGACTAGCGGGGGGGACACAGATACGCAGTATTTT. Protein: CASSAGTSGGDTDTQYF.

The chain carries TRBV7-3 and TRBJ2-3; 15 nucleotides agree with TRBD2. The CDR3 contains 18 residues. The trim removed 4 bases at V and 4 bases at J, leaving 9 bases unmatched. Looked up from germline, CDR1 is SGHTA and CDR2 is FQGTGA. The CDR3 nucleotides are TGTGCCAGCAGCTCCGGACTAGCGGGAGGGCCTGGGGCAGATACGCAGTATTTT. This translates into CASSSGLAGGPGADTQYF.

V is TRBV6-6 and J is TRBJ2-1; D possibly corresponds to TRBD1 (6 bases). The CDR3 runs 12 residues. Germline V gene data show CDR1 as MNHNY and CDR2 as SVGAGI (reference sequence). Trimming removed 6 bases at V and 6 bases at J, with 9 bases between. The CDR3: CASRGTINEQFF. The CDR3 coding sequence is TGTGCCAGCAGGGGGACAATCAATGAGCAGTTCTTC.

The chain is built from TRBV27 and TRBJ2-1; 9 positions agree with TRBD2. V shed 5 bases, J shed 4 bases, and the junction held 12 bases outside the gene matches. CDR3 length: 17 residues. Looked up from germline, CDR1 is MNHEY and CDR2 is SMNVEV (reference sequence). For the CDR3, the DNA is TGTGCCAGCAGTACCCGAACCCCTAGCGGGATGTACAATGAGCAGTTCTTC. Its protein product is CASSTRTPSGMYNEQFF.

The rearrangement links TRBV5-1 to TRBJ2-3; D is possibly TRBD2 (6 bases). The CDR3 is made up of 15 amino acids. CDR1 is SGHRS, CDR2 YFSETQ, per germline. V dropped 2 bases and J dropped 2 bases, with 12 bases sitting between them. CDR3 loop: CASSLAGDYTDTQYF. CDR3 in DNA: TGCGCCAGCAGCTTAGCGGGCGATTACACAGATACGCAGTATTTT.

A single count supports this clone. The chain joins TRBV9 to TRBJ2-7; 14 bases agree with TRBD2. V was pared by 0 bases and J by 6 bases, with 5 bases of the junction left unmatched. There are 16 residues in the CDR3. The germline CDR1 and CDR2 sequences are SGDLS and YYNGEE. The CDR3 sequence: CASSVGSGLAGVEQYF. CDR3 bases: TGTGCCAGCAGCGTAGGTTCGGGACTAGCGGGAGTCGAGCAGTACTTC. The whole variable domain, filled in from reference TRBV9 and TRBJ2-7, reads DSGVTQTPKHLITATGQRVTLRCSPRSGDLSVYWYQQSLDQGLQFLIQYYNGEERAKGNILERFSAQQFPDLHSELNLSSLELGDSALYFCASSVGSGLAGVEQYFGPGTRLTVT.

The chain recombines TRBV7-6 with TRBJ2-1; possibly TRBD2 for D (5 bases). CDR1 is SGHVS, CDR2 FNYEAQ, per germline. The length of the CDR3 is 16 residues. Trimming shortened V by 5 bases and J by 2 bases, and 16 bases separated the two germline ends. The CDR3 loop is CASSLGWTATYNEQFF. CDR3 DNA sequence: TGTGCCAGCAGCCTGGGGTGGACTGCTACCTACAATGAGCAGTTCTTC.

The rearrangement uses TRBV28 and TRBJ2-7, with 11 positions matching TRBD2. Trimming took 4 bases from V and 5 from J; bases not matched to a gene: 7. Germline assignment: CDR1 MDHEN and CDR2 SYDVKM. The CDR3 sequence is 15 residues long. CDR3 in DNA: TGTGCCAGCAGTTCCTCTAGCGGGAGGTTCGACGAGCAGTACTTC. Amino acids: CASSSSSGRFDEQYF.

CDR3 sequence: CASSLSILAGTWYNEQFF. As DNA, the CDR3 is TGTGCCAGCAGCCTAAGTATACTAGCGGGAACGTGGTACAATGAGCAGTTCTTC. The chain combines TRBV11-2 with TRBJ2-1; the match to TRBD2 covers 10 bases. Germline CDR1 and CDR2: SGHAT and FQNNGV. The CDR3 is made up of 18 amino acids. V was pared by 5 bases and J by 4 bases, with 14 bases of the junction left unmatched.

CDR3 loop: CASSLGPGGDTEAFF. The CDR3, as DNA: TGCGCCAGCAGCTTGGGTCCGGGAGGGGACACTGAAGCTTTCTTT. The V call is TRBV5-1, the J call TRBJ1-1; a weak D match, TRBD1 (5 bases). V lost 0 bases and J 3 bases, leaving 12 bases between the germline ends. The V gene's germline CDR1 is SGHRS and CDR2 YFSETQ. The CDR3 consists of 15 residues.

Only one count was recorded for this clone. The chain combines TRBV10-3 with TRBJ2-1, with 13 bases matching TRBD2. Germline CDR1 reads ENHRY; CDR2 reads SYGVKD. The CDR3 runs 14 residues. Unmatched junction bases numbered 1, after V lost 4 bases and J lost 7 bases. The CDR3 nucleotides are TGTGCCATCAGTGTGACTAGCGGGAGGAATGAGCAGTTCTTC. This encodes CAISVTSGRNEQFF.